These T cell receptor beta chains were read from a single sample in a study of blood T cell repertoires in COVID-19. Assay used: immunoSEQ multiplex PCR; TCRdb lists only in-frame clones, some missing. This sample has 140,000 or so clones; roughly 90% occur once, and the top ten carry roughly 1.6%. The sequencing sample was made of peripheral blood. The receptors here all came from a human donor in a cohort sampled during active COVID-19. The CDR3 runs from the conserved cysteine through the conserved F or W. The D gene is left open where the match is weak. For some rows the clone size is stated as once, few or many, or as a class when expanded; others skip it.

once	-	TRBJ1-4	TRBV15	TGTGCCACCAGCAGGGATCTCGGGGCTAATGAAAAACTGTTTTTT	CATSRDLGANEKLFF
-	TRBD1	TRBJ2-1	TRBV6-5	TGTGCCAGCAGCCAAGGACAGGGGGGCTACAATGAGCAGTTCTTC	CASSQGQGGYNEQFF
-	-	TRBJ1-1	TRBV5-6	TGTGCCAGCAGCTTGGCGCGGGGCAAGGCTTTCTTT	CASSLARGKAFF
-	TRBD2	TRBJ2-5	TRBV18	TGTGCCAGCTCACCATCGCCTAGCGGGGGTCCTTTTGGGACCCAGTACTTC	CASSPSPSGGPFGTQYF
-	-	TRBJ1-5	TRBV21-1	TGTGCCAGCGGAGTCGGACAGGTCAATCAGCCCCAGCATTTT	CASGVGQVNQPQHF
few	TRBD1	TRBJ2-7	TRBV5-4	TGTGCCAGCAGCCGGACAGGTAGCTACGAGCAGTACTTC	CASSRTGSYEQYF
-	-	TRBJ1-1	TRBV6-6	TGTGCCAGCAGTACGTGGGCGCGAGGGTGTGAAGCTTTCTTT	CASSTWARGCEAFF
once	TRBD1	TRBJ1-2	TRBV6-5	TGTGCCAGCAGCCAGAGGACAGGGAATGGCTACACCTTC	CASSQRTGNGYTF
-	-	TRBJ1-1	TRBV7-6	TGTGCCAGCAGCTCCCAGGAGAACACTGAAGCTTTCTTT	CASSSQENTEAFF
-	TRBD2	TRBJ2-3	TRBV5-1	TGCGCCAGCACCCGGGGGGATCGCACAGATACGCAGTATTTT	CASTRGDRTDTQYF
-	TRBD1	TRBJ1-6	TRBV7-2	TGTGCCAGCAGCTTGACAGGGTTGGGTTCACCCCTCCACTTT	CASSLTGLGSPLHF
-	-	TRBJ2-7	TRBV30	TGTGCCTGGGCGTATTATAATCCTAGGGAGCAGTACTTC	CAWAYYNPREQYF
-	TRBD1	TRBJ2-5	TRBV19	TGTGCCAGTAGTAACAGGGGGTTTGAGACCCAGTACTTC	CASSNRGFETQYF
-	TRBD2	TRBJ2-7	TRBV9	TGTGCCAGCAGCGTCCTAGCGGGGGCCGACGAGCAGTACTTC	CASSVLAGADEQYF
-	-	TRBJ2-3	TRBV10-2	TGCGCCAGCAGTGACAGAAGTCTGGGCACAGATACGCAGTATTTT	CASSDRSLGTDTQYF
-	-	TRBJ2-7	TRBV7-9	TGTGCCAGCAGCTTAGTAGGTGAACGGGACGAGCAGTACTTC	CASSLVGERDEQYF
-	TRBD2	TRBJ2-5	TRBV5-1	TGCGCCAGCAGCTTGCGGACTAGCGGGGCACAAGAGACCCAGTACTTC	CASSLRTSGAQETQYF
-	-	TRBJ2-5	TRBV4-1	TGCGCCAGCAGCCGACAGGAGTATCAAGAGACCCAGTACTTC	CASSRQEYQETQYF